Below are 27 T cell receptor beta chains sequenced from a single sample in a study of blood T cell repertoires in COVID-19 (dated by TCRdb to 2020 to 2022). Libraries were made using the immunoSEQ multiplex PCR assay. This immuneACCESS table, as held by TCRdb, lists in-frame sequences with V and J called but not all clones. Of the missing ones, under half trace to an unresolved V gene in checked studies; the others have no known cause. The sample table lists under 95,000 clones, approximately 87% of them with a count of one. Approximately 19% of the sample is taken by the ten largest. Source material: peripheral blood. The receptors shown here come from a man at least 80 years old in a cohort sampled during active COVID-19.

The J gene is TRBJ2-7, the V gene TRBV6-2 or TRBV6-3; 12 bases agree with TRBD1. Germline CDR1 MNHEY, CDR2 SVGEGT. V dropped 4 bases and J dropped 6; count of bases not matched to a gene: 4. This CDR3 has 14 amino acids. CDR3 in amino acids: CASSSRDRGLEQYF. In DNA, the CDR3 is TGTGCCAGCAGTTCCCGGGACAGGGGGCTCGAGCAGTACTTC.

A single count supports this clone. V and J are TRBV5-1 and TRBJ2-5; no definite D call. Germline CDR1 and CDR2: SGHRS and YFSETQ. The CDR3 is 14 amino acids. Trimming stripped 6 bases from V and 3 bases from J, with 15 bases between. This CDR3 is CASTYNRAKETQYF. CDR3 bases: TGCGCCAGCACCTACAACAGAGCCAAAGAGACCCAGTACTTC.

Of note for this clone: A junction boundary mismatches the germline segment, possibly from a read error. The chain links TRBV5-5 to TRBJ1-5; the D is unclear. The CDR3 spans 13 residues. Germline CDR1 is SGHKS and CDR2 is YYEKEE (reference sequence). CDR3 protein: CASRLDGNQPQHF. DNA of the CDR3: TGTGCCAGCAGATTGGACGGGAATCAGCCCCAGCATTTT.

The rearrangement uses TRBV5-1 and TRBJ1-6, with D possibly being TRBD1 (5 bases). CDR1 is SGHRS and CDR2 is YFSETQ in the germline V gene. V was clipped by 2 bases and J by 4 bases, with 13 bases between them. The CDR3 is 16 amino acids. Written as DNA, the CDR3 is TGCGCCAGCAGCTTAAGTCGTCAGGGATATAATTCACCCCTCCACTTT. This gives the protein CASSLSRQGYNSPLHF.

The CDR3 coding sequence is TGCAGCGGTAGACAGGGTGGTGAAAAACTGTTTTTT. Its protein is CSGRQGGEKLFF. The chain combines TRBV29-1 with TRBJ1-4, with 7 bases lining up with TRBD1. Losses at the gene ends were 7 bases for V and 7 bases for J; bases not matched to a gene: 6. The CDR3 is 12 amino acids. The germline V gene encodes CDR1 SQVTM and CDR2 ANQGSEA. Using reference TRBV29-1 and TRBJ1-4 for the parts outside the CDR3, the full variable domain is SAVISQKPSRDICQRGTSLTIQCQVDSQVTMMFWYRQQPGQSLTLIATANQGSEATYESGFVIDKFPISRPNLTFSTLTVSNMSPEDSSIYLCSGRQGGEKLFFGSGTQLSVL.

The sample holds one count of this clone. The chain couples TRBV5-1 to TRBJ2-3; maybe TRBD1 (5 bases). The CDR3 runs to 16 residues. Trimming removed 0 bases at V and 0 bases at J, with 11 bases between. CDR1 is SGHRS and CDR2 is YFSETQ in the germline V gene. The DNA of the CDR3 is TGCGCCAGCAGCTTGGGCTGGACACAAAGCACAGATACGCAGTATTTT. Protein sequence: CASSLGWTQSTDTQYF.

The chain couples TRBV5-6 to TRBJ2-6; tentatively, D is TRBD2 (7 bases). CDR3 length equals 18 residues. CDR1 is SGHDT and CDR2 is YYEEEE in the germline V gene. Trimming removed 7 bases from V and 3 bases from J, with 23 bases in between. CDR3 bases: TGTGCCAGCGTCCTATTGGGGGGGCCCAGGGGTGGGGCCAACGTCCTGACTTTC. This gives the protein CASVLLGGPRGGANVLTF.

This clone occurred once. The chain uses TRBV6-2 or TRBV6-3 and TRBJ2-1; D remains unclear. V lost 6 bases and J 9 bases, leaving 15 bases between the germline ends. The germline V gene has CDR1 MNHEY and CDR2 SVGEGT. This CDR3 contains 13 residues. CDR3 loop: CASSFSRGGEQFF. The CDR3 nucleotides are TGTGCCAGCAGCTTTAGTCGAGGCGGTGAGCAGTTCTTC.

This clone was observed a handful of times. The chain carries TRBV5-1 and TRBJ2-5, with TRBD2 identical over 11 bases. Trimming took 4 bases from V and 3 from J; bases not matched to a gene: 5. This CDR3 spans 15 amino acids. Germline assignment: CDR1 SGHRS and CDR2 YFSETQ. The CDR3 sequence is CASSGGTSGKETQYF. CDR3 sequence (DNA): TGCGCCAGCAGCGGGGGGACTAGCGGAAAAGAGACCCAGTACTTC.

The rearrangement joins TRBV2 to TRBJ1-3; 9 bases agree with TRBD1. This CDR3 comprises 14 residues. CDR1 is SNHLY, CDR2 FYNNEI, per germline. V shed 6 bases, J shed 7 bases, and the junction held 7 bases outside the gene matches. Here the CDR3 reads CASRPGQGLNTIYF. The CDR3 bases are TGTGCCAGCAGACCGGGACAGGGTTTGAACACCATATATTTT.

V gene TRBV3-1 (or the pseudogene TRBV3-2) combines with J gene TRBJ1-5; 8 nucleotides line up with TRBD1. The CDR3 spans 15 residues. V was pared by 1 base and J by 3 bases, with 2 bases of the junction left unmatched. Looked up from germline, CDR1 is LGHDT and CDR2 is YNNKEL (reference sequence). For the CDR3, the DNA is TGTGCCAGCAGCCAAGGACAGGGGAACAATCAGCCCCAGCATTTT. It codes for CASSQGQGNNQPQHF.

V is TRBV2 and J is TRBJ2-2, with 8 bases that match TRBD2. The germline V gene encodes CDR1 SNHLY and CDR2 FYNNEI. This CDR3 comprises 15 residues. With V trimmed by 5 bases and J by 7 bases, 9 bases remained unmatched. CDR3 region: CASSPGGATGGELFF. The CDR3 nucleotides read TGTGCCAGCAGTCCGGGGGGGGCGACTGGCGGGGAGCTGTTTTTT.

This clone occurred a few times. V usage is TRBV10-3 and J usage is TRBJ1-1; 9 bases align to TRBD1. The junction had 9 bases not matched to a gene; V was cut back by 0 bases and J by 4 bases. Germline CDR1 is ENHRY and CDR2 is SYGVKD. This CDR3 is built from 17 residues. CDR3 residues: CAISESKRTGVLTEAFF. CDR3 in DNA: TGTGCCATCAGTGAGTCTAAGCGGACAGGGGTACTCACTGAAGCTTTCTTT.

This clone was counted once. This chain links TRBV28 with TRBJ2-3; 7 bases fit TRBD1. CDR1 MDHEN and CDR2 SYDVKM come from the germline V gene. Unmatched junction bases numbered 12, after V lost 5 bases and J lost 4 bases. The CDR3 consists of 16 residues. The CDR3 region has the DNA TGTGCCAGCAGTGGCCATGGCGAGGGGGCAGCAGATACGCAGTATTTT. Encoded protein: CASSGHGEGAADTQYF.

This clone was observed a few times. The chain carries TRBV27 and TRBJ2-5; D is possibly TRBD2 (6 bases). CDR1 and CDR2 (germline): MNHEY, SMNVEV (reference sequence). Trimming stripped 7 bases from V and 0 bases from J, with 12 bases between. CDR3 length equals 14 residues. The CDR3 DNA reads as TGTGCCAGCAAATTAGCGGCCTACCAAGAGACCCAGTACTTC. Translation gives CASKLAAYQETQYF.

The chain links TRBV27 to TRBJ2-3; D is ambiguous. V shed 3 bases and J shed 2 bases, with 12 bases lying between them. From germline, CDR1 is MNHEY and CDR2 SMNVEV (reference sequence). The CDR3 spans 15 residues. The CDR3 region is CASSFVLDPTDTQYF. The CDR3 coding sequence is TGTGCCAGCAGTTTCGTTCTAGACCCCACAGATACGCAGTATTTT.

The chain employs TRBV10-3 and TRBJ2-2, with 9 bases identical to TRBD1. Per the germline V gene, CDR1 is ENHRY and CDR2 is SYGVKD. J lost 6 bases, V lost 6 bases, and 8 bases had no gene match. The CDR3 contains 15 residues. The chain's CDR3 is CAIRGGQGVAGELFF. In DNA, the CDR3 is TGTGCCATCAGGGGGGGACAGGGCGTCGCCGGGGAGCTGTTTTTT.

The chain uses TRBV24-1 and TRBJ2-5, with a weak D call TRBD2 (6 bases). The CDR3 totals 17 residues. V shed 2 bases and J shed 5 bases, with 20 bases lying between them. From germline, CDR1 is KGHDR and CDR2 SFDVKD. CDR3 region: CATSDSPAHGAGETQYF. In nucleotides, the CDR3 is TGTGCCACCAGTGATTCCCCAGCCCACGGGGCGGGGGAGACCCAGTACTTC.

This rearrangement joins TRBV3-1 (or the pseudogene TRBV3-2) to TRBJ2-5, with 13 bases aligning to TRBD2. The V segment lost 3 bases and the J segment 5 bases; nucleotides outside the gene matches: 9. The CDR3 length is 17 residues. CDR1 is LGHDT, CDR2 YNNKEL, per germline (reference sequence). DNA for the CDR3: TGTGCCAGCAGCCATCACGGACTAGCGGGGGCCGGGGAGACCCAGTACTTC. Encoded protein: CASSHHGLAGAGETQYF.

The gene calls are TRBV9 and TRBJ1-1; the D is unclear. Germline values: CDR1 SGDLS, CDR2 YYNGEE. V was pared by 1 base and J by 3 bases, with 13 bases between. The length of the CDR3 is 15 residues. The CDR3 DNA sequence: TGTGCCAGCAGCGTACTTCCTTCGAGCGACACTGAAGCTTTCTTT. Residues: CASSVLPSSDTEAFF. Full variable domain (remainder filled in from reference TRBV9 and TRBJ1-1): DSGVTQTPKHLITATGQRVTLRCSPRSGDLSVYWYQQSLDQGLQFLIQYYNGEERAKGNILERFSAQQFPDLHSELNLSSLELGDSALYFCASSVLPSSDTEAFFGQGTRLTVV.

CDR3 bases: TGTGCCATCAGTGAGGGGTCCGGGGACTATGGCTACACCTTC. Protein: CAISEGSGDYGYTF. V and J are TRBV10-3 and TRBJ1-2; no clear D gene. V was pared by 2 bases and J by 3 bases, with 10 bases between. The CDR3 has 14 residues. CDR1 is ENHRY and CDR2 is SYGVKD in the germline V gene.

The chain uses TRBV7-2 and TRBJ1-6, with TRBD1 matching over 7 bases. This CDR3 is 14 amino acids long. The J segment lost 8 bases and the V segment lost 6 bases, leaving 7 bases of the junction unmatched. Germline V gene data show CDR1 as SGHTA and CDR2 as FQGNSA. CDR3 sequence reads: CASRQTGLDSPLHF. The CDR3 coding sequence is TGTGCCAGCAGGCAGACAGGGTTGGATTCACCCCTCCACTTT.

This clone showed up just once. The gene calls are TRBV7-9 and TRBJ1-1; 8 nucleotides align to TRBD1. V dropped 3 bases and J dropped 0; count of bases not matched to a gene: 6. CDR3 length equals 16 residues. From germline, CDR1 is SEHNR and CDR2 FQNEAQ (reference sequence). CDR3 nucleotides: TGTGCCAGCAGCTTCGACAGGGGACCCTTGAACACTGAAGCTTTCTTT. Its protein product is CASSFDRGPLNTEAFF.

This chain joins TRBV15 and TRBJ1-1, with 8 nucleotides matching TRBD1. V shed 0 bases and J 4 bases; nucleotides not matched to a gene: 4. The V gene's germline CDR1 is LNHNV and CDR2 YYDKDF (reference sequence). This CDR3 has 15 amino acids. The DNA of the CDR3 is TGTGCCACCAGCAGAGATCAGGGGGCGAGCACTGAAGCTTTCTTT. This sequence encodes CATSRDQGASTEAFF.

J is TRBJ1-6 and V is TRBV5-4, with TRBD1 matching 7 bases. The CDR3 is 13 amino acids. The trim removed 4 bases at V and 7 bases at J, leaving 2 bases unmatched. Germline V gene sequence: CDR1 SGHNT, CDR2 YYREEE (reference sequence). The CDR3 DNA sequence: TGTGCCAGCAGCGGGGACAGCAATTCACCCCTCCACTTT. It codes for CASSGDSNSPLHF.

CDR3 amino acids: CAISESKGTGELFF. CDR3 nucleotides: TGTGCCATCAGTGAGTCGAAGGGGACCGGGGAGCTGTTTTTT. The genes are TRBV10-3 and TRBJ2-2; maybe TRBD1 (5 bases). Germline V gene lookup returns CDR1 ENHRY and CDR2 SYGVKD. The ends were cut back, 0 bases at V and 5 bases at J, with 7 bases in the middle. CDR3 length: 14 amino acids.

CDR3 protein: CATELAPNTEAFF. The CDR3 DNA reads as TGTGCCACCGAACTAGCGCCGAACACTGAAGCTTTCTTT. This rearrangement joins TRBV24-1 to TRBJ1-1; D is uncertain. Germline lookup yields CDR1 KGHDR and CDR2 SFDVKD. The CDR3 spans 13 residues. V shed 9 bases and J shed 1 base, with 11 bases lying between them.